The text below deals with one T cell receptor beta chain. The record originates from a study of blood T cell repertoires in COVID-19. The ends were cut back, 0 bases at V and 2 bases at J, with 11 bases in the middle. CDR1 and CDR2 (germline): KGHSY, FQNENV. The CDR3 consists of 17 residues. The method was immunoSEQ multiplex PCR; TCRdb's version includes in-frame clones alone and lacks a portion of them. This repertoire shows about 170,000 clones, approximately 90% found once; its top ten account for roughly 5%. Source material: peripheral blood. The clonotype originates from a man younger than 35 with COVID-19, enrolled during active disease. V gene TRBV16 combines with J gene TRBJ2-6, with D tentatively TRBD1 (6 bases). The CDR3 DNA sequence: TGTGCCAGCAGCCAATCGGCCAGGGGTACTGGGGCCAACGTCCTGACTTTC. Its translation is CASSQSARGTGANVLTF.